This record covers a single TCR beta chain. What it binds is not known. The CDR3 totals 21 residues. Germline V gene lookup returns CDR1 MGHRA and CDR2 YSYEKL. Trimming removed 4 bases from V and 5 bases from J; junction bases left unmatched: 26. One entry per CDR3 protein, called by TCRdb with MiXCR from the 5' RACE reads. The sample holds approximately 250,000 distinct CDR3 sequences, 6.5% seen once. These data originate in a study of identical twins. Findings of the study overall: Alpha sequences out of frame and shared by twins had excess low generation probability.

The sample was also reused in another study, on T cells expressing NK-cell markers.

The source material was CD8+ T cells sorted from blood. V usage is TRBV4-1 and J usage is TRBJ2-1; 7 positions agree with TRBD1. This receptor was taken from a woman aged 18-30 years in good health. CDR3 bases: TGCGCCAGCAGCCGGGACAGCCGGACGATAAGCCAAACCTACCTAGACAATGAGCAGTTCTTC. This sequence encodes CASSRDSRTISQTYLDNEQFF.